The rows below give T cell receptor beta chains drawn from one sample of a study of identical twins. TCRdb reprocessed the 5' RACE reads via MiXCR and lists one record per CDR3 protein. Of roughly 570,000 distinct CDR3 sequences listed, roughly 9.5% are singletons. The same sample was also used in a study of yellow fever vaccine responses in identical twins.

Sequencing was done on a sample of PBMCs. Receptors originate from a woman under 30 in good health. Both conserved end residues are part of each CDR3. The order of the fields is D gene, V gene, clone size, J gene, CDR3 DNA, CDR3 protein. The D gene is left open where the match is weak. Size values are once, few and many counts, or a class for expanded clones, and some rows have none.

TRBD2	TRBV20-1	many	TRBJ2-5	TGCAGTACCGCGGGGGCTAGCGGGGGCCATAATCAAGAGACCCAGTACTTC	CSTAGASGGHNQETQYF
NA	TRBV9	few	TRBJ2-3	TGTGCCAGCAGCGTAGCTCTTAGCGCCCGGTCAGATACGCAGTATTTT	CASSVALSARSDTQYF
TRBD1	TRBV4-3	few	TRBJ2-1	TGCGCCAGCAGCCAGGGACAGGGGGGACACAATGAGCAGTTCTTC	CASSQGQGGHNEQFF
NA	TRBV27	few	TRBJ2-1	TGTGCCAGCAGCATTTCTAACGTGAGGCAGGGAGTCGGCAATGAGCAGTTCTTC	CASSISNVRQGVGNEQFF
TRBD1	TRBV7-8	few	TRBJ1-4	TGTGCCAGCAGCTCCGGACAGGGGGTCAATGAAAAACTGTTTTTT	CASSSGQGVNEKLFF
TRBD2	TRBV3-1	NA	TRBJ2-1	TGTGCCAGCAGCCCACGGGTGGGTAGCGGGTACAATGAGCAGTTCTTC	CASSPRVGSGYNEQFF
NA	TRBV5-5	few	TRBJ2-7	TGTGCCAGCAGCATTAAATCCGGGACTTCAGGCGAGCAGTACTTC	CASSIKSGTSGEQYF
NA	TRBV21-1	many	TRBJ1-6	TGTGCCAGCAGCTCTGTCCGGGACAGAGATAATTCACCCCTCCACTTT	CASSSVRDRDNSPLHF
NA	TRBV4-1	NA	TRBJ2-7	TGCGCCAGCAGCCAAAATGGGGTCTCCTACGAGCAGTACTTC	CASSQNGVSYEQYF
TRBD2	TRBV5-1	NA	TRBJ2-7	TGCGCCAGCAGCGTATTCAGCGGGGACGGATACGAGCAGTACTTC	CASSVFSGDGYEQYF
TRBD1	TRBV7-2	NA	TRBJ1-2	TGTGCCAGCAGCCAGGGGGGTAACTATGGCTACACCTTC	CASSQGGNYGYTF
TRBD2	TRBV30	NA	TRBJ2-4	TGTGCCTGGAGCCGTATAGCGGGAGCCAAAAACATTCAGTACTTC	CAWSRIAGAKNIQYF
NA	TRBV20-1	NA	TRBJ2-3	TGCAGTGCTCGACTAGGGGGAGATACGCAGTATTTT	CSARLGGDTQYF
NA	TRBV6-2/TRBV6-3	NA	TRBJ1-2	TGTGCCAGCAGCCGAGAACAGAGCTATGGCTACACCTTC	CASSREQSYGYTF
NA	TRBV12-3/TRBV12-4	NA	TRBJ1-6	TGTGCCAGCAGTTCAAGGATTTCACCCCTCCACTTT	CASSSRISPLHF
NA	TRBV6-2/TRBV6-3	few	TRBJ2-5	TGTGCCAGCCGTTCCGAGGGCTGGGGGGAGACCCAGTACTTC	CASRSEGWGETQYF
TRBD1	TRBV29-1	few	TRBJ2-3	TGCAGCGTTGAAGACTGGACAGGGTGGACAGATACGCAGTATTTT	CSVEDWTGWTDTQYF
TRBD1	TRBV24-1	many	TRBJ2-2	TGTGCCACCTCACCCCGGGACAGGGACACCGGGGAGCTGTTTTTT	CATSPRDRDTGELFF
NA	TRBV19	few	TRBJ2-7	TGTGCCAGTAGACCGGAGGGAGCCTACGAGCAGTACTTC	CASRPEGAYEQYF
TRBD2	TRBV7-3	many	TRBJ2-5	TGTGCCAGCAGCTGGGGACTAGCGGGGGCACAAGAGACCCAGTACTTC	CASSWGLAGAQETQYF
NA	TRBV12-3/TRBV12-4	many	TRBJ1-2	TGTGCCAGCAGTAAGACCCTCTATGGCTACACCTTC	CASSKTLYGYTF
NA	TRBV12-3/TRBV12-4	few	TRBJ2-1	TGTGCCAGCAGCTGGACCGTATGGGGGGTTTTTTATGAGCAGTTCTTC	CASSWTVWGVFYEQFF
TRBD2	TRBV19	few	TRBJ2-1	TGTGCCAGTAGTATGAGCGGGGGGGCCCTCGGGGAGCAGTTCTTC	CASSMSGGALGEQFF
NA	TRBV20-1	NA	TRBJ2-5	TGCAGTGCTAGAGGGCCCTCCCAAGAGACCCAGTACTTC	CSARGPSQETQYF
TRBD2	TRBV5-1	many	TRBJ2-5	TGCGCCAGCAGCGGTTCCGGGACTAGTGAAGAGACCCAGTACTTC	CASSGSGTSEETQYF
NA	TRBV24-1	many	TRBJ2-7	TGTGCCACCAGTGTCCCGGGTGGCGACGAGCAGTACTTC	CATSVPGGDEQYF
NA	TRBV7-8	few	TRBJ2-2	TGTGCCAGCAGCTTAGCTCAGGAGGGGGAGCTGTTTTTT	CASSLAQEGELFF
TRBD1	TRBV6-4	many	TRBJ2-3	TGTGCCAGCAGTGACTCGCAGGGGGGCACAGATACGCAGTATTTT	CASSDSQGGTDTQYF
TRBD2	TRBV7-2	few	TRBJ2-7	TGTGCCAGCAGCTTAGGACTAGCCCACTACGAGCAGTACTTC	CASSLGLAHYEQYF
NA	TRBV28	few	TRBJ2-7	TGTGCCAGCAGTCCCGGGACAGGTGGGGGGGGAGAGCAGTACTTC	CASSPGTGGGGEQYF
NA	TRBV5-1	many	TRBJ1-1	TGCGCCAGCAGCTCTATGCCGGGCCTCAACACTGAAGCTTTCTTT	CASSSMPGLNTEAFF
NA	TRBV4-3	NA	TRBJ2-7	TGCGCCAGCAGCCAAGAGCCCCTCGACTCCTCCTACGAGCAGTACTTC	CASSQEPLDSSYEQYF
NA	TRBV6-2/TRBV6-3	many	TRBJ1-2	TGTGCCAGCTCTCCACAGGGACCGAACTATGGCTACACCTTC	CASSPQGPNYGYTF
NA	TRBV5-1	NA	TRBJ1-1	TGCGCCAGCAGCCCCGGGGCAGGGGAGACTGAAGCTTTCTTT	CASSPGAGETEAFF
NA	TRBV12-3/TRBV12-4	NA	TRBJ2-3	TGTGCCAGCAGTTTAGCCGCGGGACCGAGCACAGATACGCAGTATTTT	CASSLAAGPSTDTQYF
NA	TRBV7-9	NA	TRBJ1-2	TGTGCCAGCAGCTTCGATTGGCGGACGGATGGCTACACCTTC	CASSFDWRTDGYTF
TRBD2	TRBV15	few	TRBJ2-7	TGTGCCACCAGCAGCTTGATTTCGGGACTAGCGATCTACGAGCAGTACTTC	CATSSLISGLAIYEQYF
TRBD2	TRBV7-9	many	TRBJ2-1	TGTGCCAGCAGCTACCTAGGGACTAGCGCAGATGAGCAGTTCTTC	CASSYLGTSADEQFF
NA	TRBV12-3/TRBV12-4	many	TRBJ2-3	TGTGCCAGCAGTTTAGGTGGGGCGGCAGATACGCAGTATTTT	CASSLGGAADTQYF
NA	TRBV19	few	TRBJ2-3	TGTGCCAGCCAGGGGACCGGGCTAAGGCCGCTAAGAGATACGCAGTATTTT	CASQGTGLRPLRDTQYF
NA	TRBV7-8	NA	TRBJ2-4	TGTGCCAGCAGCTTAGTCCCCTCGACCGACGGAAGCAAAAACATTCAGTACTTC	CASSLVPSTDGSKNIQYF
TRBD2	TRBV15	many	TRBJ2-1	TGTGCCACCAGACTAGCGGGGGTGGCTGAGCAGTTCTTC	CATRLAGVAEQFF
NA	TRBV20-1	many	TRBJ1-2	TGCAGTGCCCCGACAGGATTTAGCTATGGCTACACCTTC	CSAPTGFSYGYTF
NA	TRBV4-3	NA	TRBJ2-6	TGCGCCAGCAGCCAAGCCGGAGATCTCTCTGGGGCCAACGTCCTGACTTTC	CASSQAGDLSGANVLTF
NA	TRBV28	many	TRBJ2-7	TGTGCCAGCAGTTTGGTCCGGAGGGGCCACGAGCAGTACTTC	CASSLVRRGHEQYF
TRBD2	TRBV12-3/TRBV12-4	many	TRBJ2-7	TGTGCCAGCAGTTTAGGGGGGGGGAACTACGAGCAGTACTTC	CASSLGGGNYEQYF